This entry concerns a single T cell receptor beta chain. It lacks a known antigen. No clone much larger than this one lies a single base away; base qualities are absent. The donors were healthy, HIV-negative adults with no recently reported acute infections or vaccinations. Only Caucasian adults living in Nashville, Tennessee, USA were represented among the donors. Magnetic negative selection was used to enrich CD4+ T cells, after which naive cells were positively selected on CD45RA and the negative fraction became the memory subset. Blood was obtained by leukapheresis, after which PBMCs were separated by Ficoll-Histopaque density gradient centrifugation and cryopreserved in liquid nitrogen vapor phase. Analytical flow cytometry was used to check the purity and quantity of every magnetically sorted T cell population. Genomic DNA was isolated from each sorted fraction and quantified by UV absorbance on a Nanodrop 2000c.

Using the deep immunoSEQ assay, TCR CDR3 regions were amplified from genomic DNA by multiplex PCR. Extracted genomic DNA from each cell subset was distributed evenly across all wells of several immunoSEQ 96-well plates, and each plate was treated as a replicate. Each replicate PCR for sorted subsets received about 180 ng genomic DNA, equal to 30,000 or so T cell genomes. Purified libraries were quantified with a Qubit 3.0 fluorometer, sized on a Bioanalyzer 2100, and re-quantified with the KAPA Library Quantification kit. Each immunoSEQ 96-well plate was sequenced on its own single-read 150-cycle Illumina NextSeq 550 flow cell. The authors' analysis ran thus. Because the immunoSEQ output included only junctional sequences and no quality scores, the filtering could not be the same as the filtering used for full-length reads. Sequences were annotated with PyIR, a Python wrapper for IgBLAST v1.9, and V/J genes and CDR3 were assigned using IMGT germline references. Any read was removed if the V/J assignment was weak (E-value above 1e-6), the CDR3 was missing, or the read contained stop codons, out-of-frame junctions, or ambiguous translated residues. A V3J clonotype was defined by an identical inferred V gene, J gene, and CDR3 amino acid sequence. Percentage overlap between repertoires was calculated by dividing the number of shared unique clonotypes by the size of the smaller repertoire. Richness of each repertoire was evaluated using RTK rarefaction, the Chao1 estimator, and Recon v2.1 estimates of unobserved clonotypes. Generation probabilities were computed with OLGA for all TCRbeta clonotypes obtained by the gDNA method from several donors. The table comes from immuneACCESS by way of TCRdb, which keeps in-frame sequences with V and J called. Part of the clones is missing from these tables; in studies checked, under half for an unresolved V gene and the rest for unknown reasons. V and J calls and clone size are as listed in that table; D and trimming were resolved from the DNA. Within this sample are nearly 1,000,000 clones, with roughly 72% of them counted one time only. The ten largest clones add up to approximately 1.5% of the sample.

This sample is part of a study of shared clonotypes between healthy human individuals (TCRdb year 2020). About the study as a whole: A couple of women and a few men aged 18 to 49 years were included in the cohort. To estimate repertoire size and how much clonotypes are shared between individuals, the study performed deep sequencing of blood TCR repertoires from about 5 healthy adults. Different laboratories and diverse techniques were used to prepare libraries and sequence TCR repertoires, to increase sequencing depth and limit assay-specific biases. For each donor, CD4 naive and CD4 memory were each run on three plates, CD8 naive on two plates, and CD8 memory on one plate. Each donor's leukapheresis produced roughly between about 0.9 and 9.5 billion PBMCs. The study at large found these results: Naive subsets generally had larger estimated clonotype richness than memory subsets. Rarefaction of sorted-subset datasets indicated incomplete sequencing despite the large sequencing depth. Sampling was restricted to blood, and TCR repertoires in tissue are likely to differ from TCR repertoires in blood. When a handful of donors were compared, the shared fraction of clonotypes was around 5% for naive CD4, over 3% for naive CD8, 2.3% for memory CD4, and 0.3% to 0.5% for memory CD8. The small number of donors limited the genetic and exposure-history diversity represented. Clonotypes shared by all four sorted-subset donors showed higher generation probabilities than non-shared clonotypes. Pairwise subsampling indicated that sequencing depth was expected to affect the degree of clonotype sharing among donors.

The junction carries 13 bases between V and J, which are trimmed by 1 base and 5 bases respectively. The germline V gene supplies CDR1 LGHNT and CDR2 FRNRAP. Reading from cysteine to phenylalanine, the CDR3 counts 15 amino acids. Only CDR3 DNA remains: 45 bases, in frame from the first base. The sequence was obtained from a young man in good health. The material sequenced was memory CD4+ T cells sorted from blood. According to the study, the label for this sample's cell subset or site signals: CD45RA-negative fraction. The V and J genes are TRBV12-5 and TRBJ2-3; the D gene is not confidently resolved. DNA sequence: TGTGCTAGTGGTTTGGGGTCCGGCTTCGGAGATACGCAGTATTTT. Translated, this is CASGLGSGFGDTQYF.